This paragraph reports one T cell receptor beta chain. The target antigen is unknown. TCRdb used MiXCR to reprocess the 5' RACE reads, holding one entry per CDR3 protein. The table records around 300,000 distinct CDR3 sequences, 13% of them present only once. The sample comes from a study of T-cell memory formation after mild COVID-19. Study findings and constraints: Prior to infection, memory already included some responding clones, suggesting cross-reactive memory joined. The second-wave clones peaking on day 37 were not confirmed as SARS-CoV-2-specific.

Sequences were obtained from PBMCs or a T cell subset sorted from them (not recorded which). The sequence came from a man younger than 35 who had mild COVID-19 (a few samples of this study predate the infection). Cell type and time point are not known.

The CDR3 coding sequence is TGTGCCAGCAAAACAACCGAGCAGTACGTC. Translating it yields CASKTTEQYV. The chain couples TRBV2 to TRBJ2-7; D gene unclear. Germline CDR1 reads SNHLY; CDR2 reads FYNNEI. The V end was cut by 7 bases, the J end by 6 bases, with 7 bases between. This CDR3 has 10 amino acids.